This T cell receptor beta chain was recovered during a study of brain metastases from non-small cell lung cancer. The CDR3 has 15 residues. In germline, CDR1 is MNHNS, CDR2 SASEGT. The V gene lost 2 bases and the J gene lost 4 bases, with 13 bases spanning the gap. Profiling relied on immunoSEQ multiplex PCR, and the TCRdb table lists in-frame clones only, not all of them. The repertoire includes 950 to 1,500 clones, roughly 85% of them detected once, and approximately 7.7% sits in the top ten. V gene TRBV6-1 combines with J gene TRBJ2-3; D tentatively fits TRBD1 or TRBD2 (5 bases each). This sequence originates from a donor over 35 with non-small cell lung cancer. The source material was tumor-adjacent normal tissue. CDR3 sequence: CASSELGVRSDTQYF. In DNA, the CDR3 is TGTGCCAGCAGTGAATTGGGGGTAAGGTCAGATACGCAGTATTTT.